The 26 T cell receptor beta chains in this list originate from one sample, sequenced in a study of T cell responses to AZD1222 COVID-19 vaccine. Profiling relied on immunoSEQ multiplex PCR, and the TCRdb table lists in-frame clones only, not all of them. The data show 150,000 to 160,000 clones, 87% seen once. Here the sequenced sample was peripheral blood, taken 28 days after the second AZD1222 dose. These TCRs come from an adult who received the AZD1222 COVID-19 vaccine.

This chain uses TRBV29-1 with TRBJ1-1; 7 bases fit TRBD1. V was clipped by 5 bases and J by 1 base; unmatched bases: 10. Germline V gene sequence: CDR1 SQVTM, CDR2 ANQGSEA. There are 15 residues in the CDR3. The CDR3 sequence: CSVKGQLSWNTEAFF. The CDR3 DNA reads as TGCAGCGTTAAGGGACAGCTATCCTGGAACACTGAAGCTTTCTTT.

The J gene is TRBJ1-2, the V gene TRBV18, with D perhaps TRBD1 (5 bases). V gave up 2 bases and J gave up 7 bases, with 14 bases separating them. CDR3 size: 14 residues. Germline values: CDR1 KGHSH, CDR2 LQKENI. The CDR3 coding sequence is TGTGCCAGCTCACCAGACTCAGGGATTCGTGGCTACACCTTC. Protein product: CASSPDSGIRGYTF. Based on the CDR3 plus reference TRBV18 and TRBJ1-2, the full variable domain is NAGVMQNPRHLVRRRGQEARLRCSPMKGHSHVYWYRQLPEEGLKFMVYLQKENIIDESGMPKERFSAEFPKEGPSILRIQQVVRGDSAAYFCASSPDSGIRGYTFGSGTRLTVV.

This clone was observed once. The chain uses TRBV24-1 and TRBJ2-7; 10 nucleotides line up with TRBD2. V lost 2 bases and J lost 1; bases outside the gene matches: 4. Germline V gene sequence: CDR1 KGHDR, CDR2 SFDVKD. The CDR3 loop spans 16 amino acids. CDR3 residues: CATSDSSSGRSYEQYF. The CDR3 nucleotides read TGTGCCACCAGTGATTCCTCTAGCGGGAGATCCTACGAGCAGTACTTC.

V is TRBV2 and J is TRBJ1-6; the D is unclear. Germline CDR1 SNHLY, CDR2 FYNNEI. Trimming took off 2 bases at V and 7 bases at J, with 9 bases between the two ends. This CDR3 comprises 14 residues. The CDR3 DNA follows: TGTGCCAGCAGTGAAATTAGGGCCAATTCACCCCTCCACTTT. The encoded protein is CASSEIRANSPLHF.

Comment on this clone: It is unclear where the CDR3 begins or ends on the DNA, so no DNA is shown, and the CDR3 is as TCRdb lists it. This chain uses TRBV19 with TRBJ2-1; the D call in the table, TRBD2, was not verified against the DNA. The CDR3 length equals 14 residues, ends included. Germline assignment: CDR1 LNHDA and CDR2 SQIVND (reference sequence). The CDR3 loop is CASTSGGLVNEQFF.

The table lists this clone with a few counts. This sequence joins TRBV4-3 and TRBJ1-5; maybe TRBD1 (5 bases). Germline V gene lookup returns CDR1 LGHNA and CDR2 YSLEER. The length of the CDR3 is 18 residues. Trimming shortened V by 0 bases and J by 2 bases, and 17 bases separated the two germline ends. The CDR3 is CASSQEVGKGYRNQPQHF. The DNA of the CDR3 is TGCGCCAGCAGCCAAGAGGTGGGGAAGGGGTACCGCAATCAGCCCCAGCATTTT.

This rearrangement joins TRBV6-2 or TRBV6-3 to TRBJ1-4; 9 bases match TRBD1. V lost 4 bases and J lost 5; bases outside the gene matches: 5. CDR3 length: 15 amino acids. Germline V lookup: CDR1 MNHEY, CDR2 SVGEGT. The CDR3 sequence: CASSWTGTGNEKLFF. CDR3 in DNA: TGTGCCAGCAGTTGGACCGGGACAGGGAATGAAAAACTGTTTTTT.

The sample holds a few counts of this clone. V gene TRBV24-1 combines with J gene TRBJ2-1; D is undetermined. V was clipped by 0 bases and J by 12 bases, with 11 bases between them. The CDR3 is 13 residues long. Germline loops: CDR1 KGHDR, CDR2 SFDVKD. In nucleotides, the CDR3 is TGTGCCACCAGTGATTTGGGTGGATTTGGGCAGTTCTTC. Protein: CATSDLGGFGQFF.

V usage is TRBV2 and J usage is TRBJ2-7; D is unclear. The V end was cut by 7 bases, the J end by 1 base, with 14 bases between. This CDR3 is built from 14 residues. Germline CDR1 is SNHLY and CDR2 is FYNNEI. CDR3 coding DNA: TGTGCCAGCACCCGGTTTCAAGTATCCTACGAGCAGTACTTC. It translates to CASTRFQVSYEQYF.

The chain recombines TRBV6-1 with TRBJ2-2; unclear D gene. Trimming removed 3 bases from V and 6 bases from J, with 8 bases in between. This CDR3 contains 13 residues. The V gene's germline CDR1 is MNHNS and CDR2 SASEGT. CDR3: CASSETLPGELFF. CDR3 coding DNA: TGTGCCAGCAGTGAGACGCTTCCCGGGGAGCTGTTTTTT.

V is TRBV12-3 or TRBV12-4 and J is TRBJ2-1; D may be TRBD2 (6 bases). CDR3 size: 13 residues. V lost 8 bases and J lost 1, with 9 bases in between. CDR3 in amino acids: CASRRASYNEQFF. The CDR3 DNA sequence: TGTGCCAGCCGGAGGGCTTCCTACAATGAGCAGTTCTTC.

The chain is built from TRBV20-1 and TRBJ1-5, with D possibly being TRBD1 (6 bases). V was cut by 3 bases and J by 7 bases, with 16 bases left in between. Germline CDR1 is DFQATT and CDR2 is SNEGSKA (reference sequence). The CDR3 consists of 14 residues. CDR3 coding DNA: TGCAGTGCTAGTCCCGACCAGGGGAACCAGCCCCAGCATTTT. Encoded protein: CSASPDQGNQPQHF.

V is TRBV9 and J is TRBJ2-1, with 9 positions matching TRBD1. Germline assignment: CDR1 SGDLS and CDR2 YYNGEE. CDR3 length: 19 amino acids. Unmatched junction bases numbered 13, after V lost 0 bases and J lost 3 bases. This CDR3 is CASSVAFAKQGADYNEQFF. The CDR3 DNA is TGTGCCAGCAGCGTAGCGTTCGCCAAACAGGGGGCAGACTACAATGAGCAGTTCTTC.

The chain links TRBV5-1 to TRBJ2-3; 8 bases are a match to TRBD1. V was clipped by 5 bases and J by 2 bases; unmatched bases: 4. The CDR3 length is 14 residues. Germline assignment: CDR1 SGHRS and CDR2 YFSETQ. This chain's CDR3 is CASRSGQDTDTQYF. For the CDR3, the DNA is TGCGCCAGCAGGTCGGGACAGGACACAGATACGCAGTATTTT.

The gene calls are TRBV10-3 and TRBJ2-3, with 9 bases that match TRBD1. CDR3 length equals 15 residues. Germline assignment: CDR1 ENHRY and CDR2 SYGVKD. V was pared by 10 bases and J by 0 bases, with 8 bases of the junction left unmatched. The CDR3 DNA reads TGTGCCACCGGGACCGGGACAGGGAGCACAGATACGCAGTATTTT. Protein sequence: CATGTGTGSTDTQYF.

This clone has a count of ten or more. The DNA of the CDR3 is TGTGCCAGCAGTTTCGGGACAGGGAGAGATCAGCCCCAGCATTTT. Translating it yields CASSFGTGRDQPQHF. The gene calls are TRBV6-2 or TRBV6-3 and TRBJ1-5; TRBD1 agrees at 9 bases. Germline V gene data show CDR1 as MNHEY and CDR2 as SVGEGT. After removal of 4 bases from V and 5 bases from J, the junction contained 6 bases not matched to a gene. This CDR3 spans 15 amino acids.

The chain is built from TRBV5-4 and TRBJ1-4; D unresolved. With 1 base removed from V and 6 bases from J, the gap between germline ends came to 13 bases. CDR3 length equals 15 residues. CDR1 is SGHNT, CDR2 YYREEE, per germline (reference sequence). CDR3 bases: TGTGCCAGCAGCTTGAAGACGGGTGAGGATGAAAAACTGTTTTTT. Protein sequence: CASSLKTGEDEKLFF.

The DNA for the CDR3 is TGCAGCGTGGATGGAACGGACAGGTCTGCTGGCTACACCTTC. This codes for CSVDGTDRSAGYTF. The rearrangement links TRBV29-1 to TRBJ1-2; TRBD1 agrees at 7 bases. V lost 6 bases and J lost 7; bases outside the gene matches: 14. Per the germline V gene, CDR1 is SQVTM and CDR2 is ANQGSEA. This CDR3 is 14 amino acids long.

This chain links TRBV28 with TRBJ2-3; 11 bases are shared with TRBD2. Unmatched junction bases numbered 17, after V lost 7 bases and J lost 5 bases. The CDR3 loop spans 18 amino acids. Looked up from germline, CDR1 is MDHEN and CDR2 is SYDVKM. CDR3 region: CASTVASGRRTFRDTQYF. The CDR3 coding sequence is TGTGCCAGCACGGTGGCTAGCGGGAGGAGGACGTTCAGAGATACGCAGTATTTT.

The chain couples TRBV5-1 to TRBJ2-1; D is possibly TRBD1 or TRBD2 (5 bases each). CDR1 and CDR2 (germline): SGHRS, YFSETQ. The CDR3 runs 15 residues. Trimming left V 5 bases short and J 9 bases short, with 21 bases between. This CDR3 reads CASRAQGKAVSEQFF. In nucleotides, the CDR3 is TGCGCCAGCAGGGCCCAGGGAAAAGCGGTGAGTGAGCAGTTCTTC. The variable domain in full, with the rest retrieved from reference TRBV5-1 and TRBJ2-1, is KAGVTQTPRYLIKTRGQQVTLSCSPISGHRSVSWYQQTPGQGLQFLFEYFSETQRNKGNFPGRFSGRQFSNSRSEMNVSTLELGDSALYLCASRAQGKAVSEQFFGPGTRLTVL.

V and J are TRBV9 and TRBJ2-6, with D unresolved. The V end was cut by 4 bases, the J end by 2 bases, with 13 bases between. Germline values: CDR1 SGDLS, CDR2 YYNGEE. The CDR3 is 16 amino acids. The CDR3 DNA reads TGTGCCAGCAGCCCTACGGAATTTGCTGGGGCCAACGTCCTGACTTTC. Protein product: CASSPTEFAGANVLTF.

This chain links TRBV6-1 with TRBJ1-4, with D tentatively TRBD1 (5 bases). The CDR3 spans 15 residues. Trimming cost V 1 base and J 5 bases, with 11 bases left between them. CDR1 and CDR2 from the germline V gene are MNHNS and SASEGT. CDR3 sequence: CASSEGQGWNEKLFF. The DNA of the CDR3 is TGTGCCAGCAGTGAAGGCCAGGGTTGGAATGAAAAACTGTTTTTT.

CDR3 in DNA: TGTGCCAGTAGTCCCCGGACGGGGAATAGCAATCAGCCCCAGCATTTT. Translation: CASSPRTGNSNQPQHF. The rearrangement uses TRBV19 and TRBJ1-5, with D hard to call. The length of the CDR3 is 16 residues. V lost 5 bases and J 0 bases, leaving 14 bases between the germline ends. Germline V gene data show CDR1 as LNHDA and CDR2 as SQIVND (reference sequence).

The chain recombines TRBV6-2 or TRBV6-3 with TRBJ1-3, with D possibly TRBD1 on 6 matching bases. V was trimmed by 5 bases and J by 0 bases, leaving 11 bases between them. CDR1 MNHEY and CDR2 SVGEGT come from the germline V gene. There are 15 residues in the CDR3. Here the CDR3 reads CASSQGQPSGNTIYF. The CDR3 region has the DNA TGTGCCAGCAGTCAAGGACAGCCCTCTGGAAACACCATATATTTT.

For the CDR3, the DNA is TGTGCCAGCAGCTGGACAGGGCACACCGGGGAGCTGTTTTTT. This codes for CASSWTGHTGELFF. The chain carries TRBV14 and TRBJ2-2; TRBD1 agrees at 8 bases. The V gene's germline CDR1 is SGHDN and CDR2 FVKESK. The CDR3 spans 14 residues. Germline trimming cut 5 bases from V and 3 bases from J; bases unmatched to any gene: 2.

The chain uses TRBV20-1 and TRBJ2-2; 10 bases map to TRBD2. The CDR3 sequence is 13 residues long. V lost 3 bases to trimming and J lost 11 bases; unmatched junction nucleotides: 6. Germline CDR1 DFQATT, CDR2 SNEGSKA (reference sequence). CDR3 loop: CSASSSGRSELFF. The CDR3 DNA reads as TGCAGTGCTAGTTCTAGCGGGAGATCCGAGCTGTTTTTT.